This T cell receptor beta chain was recovered during a study of vaccination and CD4 T cells after COVID-19. Turning to the study itself: The authors used overlapping spike peptides from SARS-CoV-2, HCoV-NL63, HCoV-OC43 and HCoV-229E to stimulate cells.

Study-wide results and caveats: Of the reactive clones in convalescent patients, a median around 83% showed up only post-vaccination.

Stated treatment: approximately 11-day PBMC culture with coronavirus spike peptide pools or control peptides (ViraFEST assay). ViraFEST relied on peptide pools to expand antigen-specific T cells; the TCRs were sequenced afterward. The Oncomine TCR Beta short-read assay sequenced DNA from cultured CD4+ T cells. Once CD4+ T cells had been cultured, genomic DNA was extracted from them. One entry per CDR3 protein, called by TCRdb with MiXCR from the PCR reads. The table lists about 17,000 distinct CDR3 sequences, over 40% of them singletons. Concerning this clonotype itself: Its antigen remains unidentified.

This clonotype originated in a human donor who received a COVID-19 vaccine. Sequences were derived from CD4+ T cells from blood, cultured in vitro, sampled before SARS-CoV-2 vaccination.

CDR3 sequence: CSAGLSGGSYNEQFF. The CDR3 DNA sequence: TGCAGTGCAGGCCTTAGCGGGGGGTCTTACAATGAGCAGTTCTTC. The chain recombines TRBV20-1 with TRBJ2-1; 10 bases are a match to TRBD2. The germline CDR1 and CDR2 sequences are DFQATT and SNEGSKA (reference sequence). This CDR3 contains 15 residues. With 6 bases clipped from V and 4 bases from J, the junction kept 9 bases outside the gene matches.